This T cell receptor (beta chain) was identified during a study of blood T cell repertoires in COVID-19. The wider study: The origin of the acute and convalescent COVID-19 samples was the United States, Italy and Spain.

V lost 3 bases, J lost 0 bases, and 10 bases stayed unmatched. Germline lookup yields CDR1 SGHTS and CDR2 YDEGEE. The CDR3 is 18 residues long. Per the original methods: Reference gene primer amplification yielded estimated nucleated cell counts. Here immunoSEQ multiplex PCR was the method, and the copy in TCRdb shows in-frame clones only, minus some. From that table come the V and J calls and clone size; the DNA was used to work out D and trimming. The data contain 70,000 to 80,000 clones, 80% of them singletons. The chain recombines TRBV5-8 with TRBJ1-3, with 9 bases lining up with TRBD1. Sample: peripheral blood. This TCR derives from a human donor in a cohort sampled during active COVID-19. The CDR3 here is CASSSIRDREVSGNTIYF. CDR3 nucleotide sequence: TGTGCCAGCAGCTCAATCCGGGACAGGGAAGTCTCTGGAAACACCATATATTTT.